The 10 T cell receptor beta chains in this list originate from one sample, sequenced in a study of blood T cell repertoires in COVID-19. Sequenced by immunoSEQ multiplex PCR; TCRdb stores in-frame clones only, minus some. The table has around 65,000 clones, 75% to 85% seen once. The sample consisted of peripheral blood. These receptors were collected from a human donor in a cohort sampled during active COVID-19.

V and J are TRBV5-1 and TRBJ1-1, with D unresolved. In germline, CDR1 is SGHRS, CDR2 YFSETQ. The V end was cut by 4 bases, the J end by 0 bases, with 13 bases between. This CDR3 comprises 15 residues. This chain's CDR3 is CASSLNPTMNTEAFF. CDR3 bases: TGCGCCAGCAGCCTCAACCCAACAATGAACACTGAAGCTTTCTTT.

The rearrangement links TRBV3-1 (or the pseudogene TRBV3-2) to TRBJ2-5; D ambiguous. This CDR3 comprises 14 residues. V lost 0 bases, J lost 4 bases, and 9 bases lay in between. Germline assignment: CDR1 LGHDT and CDR2 YNNKEL (reference sequence). The CDR3 loop is CASSQDLVAETQYF. The CDR3, as DNA: TGTGCCAGCAGCCAAGATCTCGTGGCAGAGACCCAGTACTTC.

The V gene is TRBV5-1, the J gene TRBJ2-6, with D unclear. CDR3 length equals 15 residues. From germline, CDR1 is SGHRS and CDR2 YFSETQ. V was shortened by 0 bases and J by 2 bases, with 6 bases between the two germline ends. CDR3 region: CASSLDMAGANVLTF. CDR3 bases: TGCGCCAGCAGCTTGGACATGGCTGGGGCCAACGTCCTGACTTTC.

This clone appeared a single time. The rearrangement joins TRBV21-1 to TRBJ2-1; the listed D gene, TRBD2, was not tested against the DNA. TRBV21-1 is deemed a pseudogene. This CDR3 comprises 17 residues. The CDR3 sequence: CASSKAGTSGRANEQFF. In DNA, the CDR3 is TGTGCCAGCAGCAAAGCGGGGACTAGCGGGAGGGCCAATGAGCAGTTCTTC.

This sequence joins TRBV6-5 and TRBJ1-3; 7 bases are a match to TRBD1. Germline V gene data show CDR1 as MNHEY and CDR2 as SVGAGI. V trimming: 5 bases; J trimming: 3 bases; junction bases outside the gene matches: 4. The CDR3 totals 14 residues. This CDR3 reads CASSRTGGGNTIYF. CDR3 sequence (DNA): TGTGCCAGCAGTCGGACAGGCGGTGGAAACACCATATATTTT.

V is TRBV19 and J is TRBJ1-4, with TRBD1 as a possible D gene (5 bases). The CDR3 runs 16 residues. CDR1 and CDR2 from the germline V gene are LNHDA and SQIVND (reference sequence). V was clipped by 3 bases and J by 8 bases, with 19 bases between them. The DNA of the CDR3 is TGTGCCAGTAGTATCGGTGCAGGGCAGATAAACGAAAAACTGTTTTTT. Encoded protein: CASSIGAGQINEKLFF.

This clone was detected ten times or more. The J gene is TRBJ2-7, the V gene TRBV7-9; 7 nucleotides line up with TRBD2. Germline CDR1 is SEHNR and CDR2 is FQNEAQ (reference sequence). The CDR3 has 15 residues. Trimming took 1 base from V and 4 from J; bases not matched to a gene: 7. The CDR3 here is CASSLGGLGGYEQYF. The CDR3 coding sequence is TGTGCCAGCAGCTTAGGCGGACTAGGAGGTTACGAGCAGTACTTC.

This clone appeared once. The chain joins TRBV14 to TRBJ2-2; 8 nucleotides line up with TRBD1. From germline, CDR1 is SGHDN and CDR2 FVKESK. The CDR3 consists of 17 residues. J lost 1 base, V lost 1 base, and 5 bases had no gene match. The CDR3 loop reads CASSQGRTGQNTGELFF. The CDR3 DNA is TGTGCCAGCAGCCAAGGTCGGACAGGGCAGAACACCGGGGAGCTGTTTTTT.

J is TRBJ2-1 and V is TRBV29-1, with 10 bases fitting TRBD2. Germline V lookup: CDR1 SQVTM, CDR2 ANQGSEA. The CDR3 has 15 residues. The V gene end was trimmed by 1 base and the J gene end by 5 bases; junction bases not matched to a gene: 5. CDR3 residues: CSVEGTSGTNNEQFF. The CDR3 DNA is TGCAGCGTTGAAGGGACTAGCGGTACGAACAATGAGCAGTTCTTC.

The V and J genes are TRBV5-1 and TRBJ2-4; possibly TRBD2 for D (5 bases). Germline lookup yields CDR1 SGHRS and CDR2 YFSETQ. The CDR3 has 16 residues. Trimming stripped 4 bases from V and 0 bases from J, with 14 bases between. In DNA, the CDR3 is TGCGCCAGCAGCCAGAGTGGACTTTTAGCCAAAAACATTCAGTACTTC. It is translated as CASSQSGLLAKNIQYF.